The 29 T cell receptor beta chains below all came from one sample that was sequenced in a study of cytomegalovirus exposure and HLA in healthy donors. TCRdb's copy holds only in-frame clones and misses some; the assay was immunoSEQ multiplex PCR. The data show approximately 240,000 clones, about 89% seen once. Specimen: PBMCs. The receptors were gathered from a woman aged 18-29 years in good health and CMV-seronegative.

The sample holds a few counts of this clone. The chain uses TRBV7-9 and TRBJ1-2; a possible D gene is TRBD1 (5 bases). The CDR3 runs 15 residues. The V end was cut by 6 bases, the J end by 6 bases, with 20 bases between. Germline-derived CDR1 and CDR2 are SEHNR and FQNEAQ (reference sequence). The CDR3 nucleotides read TGTGCCAGCAGATATACAAAAGGGGCTAAACATGGCTACACCTTC. This translates into CASRYTKGAKHGYTF.

The chain combines TRBV12-5 with TRBJ2-1; D gene unclear. The V end lost 9 bases, the J end lost 0 bases, and 12 bases lay between the germline ends. Germline V gene sequence: CDR1 LGHNT, CDR2 FRNRAP. This CDR3 is 14 amino acids long. CDR3 in DNA: TGTGCTAGCGCGATGCCCAACTCCTACAATGAGCAGTTCTTC. Amino acid sequence: CASAMPNSYNEQFF.

This chain uses TRBV27 with TRBJ1-5; 9 bases line up with TRBD1. CDR1 and CDR2 (germline): MNHEY, SMNVEV (reference sequence). The CDR3 runs 15 residues. With 6 bases clipped from V and 7 bases from J, the junction kept 10 bases outside the gene matches. CDR3 in DNA: TGTGCCAGCAGCCAACGGACAGGGGCTACGCAGCCCCAGCATTTT. Translation: CASSQRTGATQPQHF.

J is TRBJ2-3 and V is TRBV4-2, with TRBD2 matching 7 bases. Germline values: CDR1 LGHNA, CDR2 YNFKEQ. The ends lost 0 bases at V and 1 base at J; junction bases unmatched: 10. The CDR3 loop spans 18 amino acids. CDR3: CASSQDGGMAGGTDTQYF. The CDR3, as DNA: TGTGCCAGCAGCCAAGATGGGGGAATGGCGGGAGGCACAGATACGCAGTATTTT.

V and J are TRBV4-1 and TRBJ1-5, with D unresolved. V dropped 4 bases and J dropped 2 bases, with 9 bases sitting between them. This CDR3 has 14 residues. Germline CDR1 and CDR2: MGHRA and YSYEKL. Written as DNA, the CDR3 is TGCGCCAGCAGCCTCCACGAGGGCAATCAGCCCCAGCATTTT. It encodes CASSLHEGNQPQHF.

Here the CDR3 reads CASSFPGQGITYEQYF. CDR3 nucleotides: TGCGCCAGCAGCTTTCCGGGACAAGGGATAACTTACGAGCAGTACTTC. V gene TRBV5-1 combines with J gene TRBJ2-7, with a possible D match to TRBD1 (6 bases). The V gene lost 2 bases and the J gene lost 4 bases, with 19 bases spanning the gap. The CDR3 totals 16 residues. Germline V gene data show CDR1 as SGHRS and CDR2 as YFSETQ.

The chain links TRBV27 to TRBJ1-1, with a tentative D call TRBD1 (5 bases). The V and J ends lost 7 bases and 9 bases respectively, with 30 bases between them. Germline values: CDR1 MNHEY, CDR2 SMNVEV (reference sequence). This CDR3 has 17 amino acids. The CDR3, as DNA: TGTGCCAGCAAGGGACGTACAGCTCGCCCGGGGGGGGAGCAAGCTTTCTTT. It specifies CASKGRTARPGGEQAFF.

The chain links TRBV4-2 to TRBJ1-1, with D unclear. Germline CDR1 is LGHNA and CDR2 is YNFKEQ. The CDR3 sequence is 13 residues long. Trimming left V 2 bases short and J 0 bases short, with 4 bases between. The chain's CDR3 is CASSQNMNTEAFF. CDR3 nucleotide sequence: TGTGCCAGCAGCCAAAACATGAACACTGAAGCTTTCTTT.

This clone was detected only a few times. The chain joins TRBV10-1 to TRBJ2-1; TRBD2 might be the D (5 bases). V dropped 3 bases and J dropped 0 bases, with 9 bases sitting between them. The CDR3 consists of 15 residues. In germline, CDR1 is WNHNN, CDR2 SYGVQD (reference sequence). CDR3 region: CASSDSALSYNEQFF. CDR3 coding DNA: TGCGCCAGCAGTGATAGCGCCCTCTCCTACAATGAGCAGTTCTTC.

The chain uses TRBV2 and TRBJ2-6, with D tentatively TRBD1 (6 bases). Germline-derived CDR1 and CDR2 are SNHLY and FYNNEI. Between the trimmed V and J ends, which lost 4 bases and 2 bases, there was a span of 9 bases. The CDR3 contains 15 residues. In DNA form, the CDR3 reads TGTGCCAGCAGTGGTCCAGGGGCTGGGGCCAACGTCCTGACTTTC. Its protein product is CASSGPGAGANVLTF.

This clone showed up just a few times. This chain connects TRBV28 to TRBJ1-2; TRBD1 agrees at 7 bases. Germline values: CDR1 MDHEN, CDR2 SYDVKM. CDR3 length: 13 amino acids. Germline trimming cut 2 bases from V and 8 bases from J; bases unmatched to any gene: 5. The CDR3 DNA reads TGTGCCAGCAGTTTAACGACAGGGTTGGGCTACACCTTC. This translates into CASSLTTGLGYTF.

Regarding this clone: The junction differs from germline at one of its ends, possibly a read error. The V gene is TRBV7-7, the J gene TRBJ2-7, with unresolved D. This CDR3 has 14 amino acids. Per the germline V gene, CDR1 is SSHAT and CDR2 is FNYEAQ (reference sequence). The CDR3 here is CASSLEPSSYEQYF. CDR3 in DNA: TGTGCTAGCAGCTTAGAGCCGTCCTCCTACGAGCAGTACTTC. The full variable domain, completed using reference TRBV7-7 and TRBJ2-7, is GAGVSQSPRYKVTKRGQDVTLRCDPISSHATLYWYQQALGQGPEFLTYFNYEAQPDKSGLPSDRFSAERPEGSISTLTIQRTEQRDSAMYRCASSLEPSSYEQYFGPGTRLTVT.

This chain links TRBV5-1 with TRBJ1-5; 8 nucleotides line up with TRBD1. This CDR3 contains 14 residues. CDR1 is SGHRS, CDR2 YFSETQ, per germline. J gave up 6 bases and V 4 bases, and 6 bases lay outside the gene matches. CDR3 DNA: TGCGCCAGCAGCAACGGACAGGGTTCTCAGCCCCAGCATTTT. Amino acids: CASSNGQGSQPQHF.

The chain combines TRBV14 with TRBJ1-2; D is possibly TRBD1 (5 bases). The CDR3 is 14 residues long. Germline values: CDR1 SGHDN, CDR2 FVKESK. V was shortened by 4 bases and J by 6 bases, with 15 bases between the two germline ends. The CDR3 region has the DNA TGTGCCAGCAGCCGGGGAGGGGAACGGGATGGCTACACCTTC. Amino acids: CASSRGGERDGYTF.

The rearrangement links TRBV6-6 to TRBJ2-1, with 9 bases matching TRBD2. The trim removed 6 bases at V and 0 bases at J, leaving 6 bases unmatched. The CDR3 extends over 16 amino acids. In germline, CDR1 is MNHNY, CDR2 SVGAGI (reference sequence). The CDR3 protein is CASSQGSGGSYNEQFF. DNA for the CDR3: TGTGCCAGCAGCCAGGGTAGCGGGGGCTCCTACAATGAGCAGTTCTTC.

CDR3 DNA: TGTGCCAGCAGCCCCCTAGGTGGTTTCATGAACACTGAAGCTTTCTTT. Protein: CASSPLGGFMNTEAFF. This chain connects TRBV28 to TRBJ1-1; no firm D call. V lost 6 bases, J lost 0 bases, and 17 bases lay in between. This CDR3 has 16 residues. Germline V CDR1 and CDR2: MDHEN, SYDVKM.

The V call is TRBV27, the J call TRBJ2-1; no firm D call. The V gene lost 2 bases and the J gene lost 14 bases, with 13 bases spanning the gap. Germline assignment: CDR1 MNHEY and CDR2 SMNVEV (reference sequence). The CDR3 extends over 12 amino acids. As DNA, the CDR3 is TGTGCCAGCAGTTTACAAGCTGAACCTAAGTTCTTC. Its protein is CASSLQAEPKFF.

The V gene is TRBV11-3, the J gene TRBJ1-5; the D is unclear. Germline-derived CDR1 and CDR2 are SGHNT and YENEEA. The CDR3 spans 13 residues. V was clipped by 3 bases and J by 6 bases, with 9 bases between them. The CDR3 reads CASSFPLFQPQHF. The DNA of the CDR3 is TGTGCCAGCAGCTTCCCCTTGTTTCAGCCCCAGCATTTT. Based on the CDR3 plus reference TRBV11-3 and TRBJ1-5, the full variable domain is EAGVVQSPRYKIIEKKQPVAFWCNPISGHNTLYWYLQNLGQGPELLIRYENEEAVDDSQLPKDRFSAERLKGVDSTLKIQPAELGDSAVYLCASSFPLFQPQHFGDGTRLSIL.

This clone was detected only once. The chain combines TRBV7-2 with TRBJ2-3, with D possibly TRBD2 on 6 matching bases. The CDR3 covers 15 residues. Per the germline V gene, CDR1 is SGHTA and CDR2 is FQGNSA. The V and J ends lost 5 bases and 0 bases respectively, with 12 bases between them. CDR3 DNA sequence: TGTGCCAGCAGCAAGAGCGGGCATAGCACAGATACGCAGTATTTT. Amino acid sequence: CASSKSGHSTDTQYF.

Here the CDR3 reads CSVDQGTYGYTF. The CDR3 region has the DNA TGCAGCGTTGACCAGGGGACCTATGGCTACACCTTC. The V and J genes are TRBV29-1 and TRBJ1-2, with D tentatively TRBD1 (6 bases). V lost 3 bases, J lost 4 bases, and 9 bases lay in between. From germline, CDR1 is SQVTM and CDR2 ANQGSEA. The CDR3 is made up of 12 amino acids.

This chain uses TRBV18 with TRBJ2-3, with 7 positions matching TRBD1. The ends lost 3 bases at V and 1 base at J; junction bases unmatched: 1. This CDR3 has 14 amino acids. The germline gives CDR1 KGHSH, CDR2 LQKENI. CDR3 region: CASSPTGGTDTQYF. For the CDR3, the DNA is TGTGCCAGCTCACCCACAGGGGGCACAGATACGCAGTATTTT.

This chain connects TRBV28 to TRBJ1-1, with TRBD1 as a possible D gene (5 bases). This CDR3 spans 16 amino acids. The germline V gene encodes CDR1 MDHEN and CDR2 SYDVKM. V dropped 6 bases and J dropped 5 bases, with 22 bases sitting between them. This chain's CDR3 is CASRSPGGMRRTEAFF. CDR3 nucleotide sequence: TGTGCCAGCAGATCCCCGGGGGGAATGAGGAGGACTGAAGCTTTCTTT.

V and J are TRBV5-1 and TRBJ1-1; D uncertain. The V end was cut by 0 bases, the J end by 1 base, with 10 bases between. From germline, CDR1 is SGHRS and CDR2 YFSETQ. The CDR3 is made up of 15 amino acids. The DNA of the CDR3 is TGCGCCAGCAGCTTGGGAATTGGAGGGAACACTGAAGCTTTCTTT. This sequence encodes CASSLGIGGNTEAFF.

This rearrangement joins TRBV5-1 to TRBJ1-3; D gene uncertain. The CDR3 sequence is 14 residues long. The V end was cut by 1 base, the J end by 0 bases, with 5 bases between. CDR1 is SGHRS, CDR2 YFSETQ, per germline. The CDR3 protein is CASSLWSSGNTIYF. The CDR3 DNA reads as TGCGCCAGCAGCTTGTGGAGCTCTGGAAACACCATATATTTT.

The chain joins TRBV10-1 to TRBJ2-1; TRBD2 is a possible D gene (5 bases). This CDR3 is 16 amino acids long. V was trimmed by 4 bases and J by 3 bases, leaving 16 bases between them. The germline gives CDR1 WNHNN, CDR2 SYGVQD (reference sequence). The CDR3: CASSATGTPGYNEQFF. The CDR3 nucleotides are TGCGCCAGCAGTGCGACGGGAACCCCGGGCTACAATGAGCAGTTCTTC.

The chain has TRBV19 and TRBJ1-2; 11 nucleotides align to TRBD1. The CDR3 is 15 residues long. Germline V CDR1 and CDR2: LNHDA, SQIVND (reference sequence). Germline trimming cut 5 bases from V and 2 bases from J; bases unmatched to any gene: 4. The CDR3 here is CASSDWTGGNYGYTF. The CDR3 DNA reads TGTGCCAGTAGTGACTGGACAGGGGGCAACTATGGCTACACCTTC.

The CDR3 bases are TGTGCCAGCATCGAGACTAGCGGGATTAACGAGCAGTACTTC. Its protein product is CASIETSGINEQYF. The V call is TRBV28, the J call TRBJ2-7, with TRBD2 identical over 11 bases. Losses at the gene ends were 7 bases for V and 5 bases for J; bases not matched to a gene: 7. Looked up from germline, CDR1 is MDHEN and CDR2 is SYDVKM. The CDR3 sequence is 14 residues long.

The genes are TRBV15 and TRBJ2-7; TRBD1 matches 7 bases. The CDR3 has 15 residues. Germline lookup yields CDR1 LNHNV and CDR2 YYDKDF (reference sequence). Unmatched junction bases numbered 6, after V lost 0 bases and J lost 4 bases. CDR3 amino acids: CATSRDWHRGYEQYF. The CDR3 DNA is TGTGCCACCAGCAGAGATTGGCACAGGGGATACGAGCAGTACTTC.

The chain combines TRBV7-2 with TRBJ2-7; no clear D gene. V lost 7 bases, J lost 6 bases, and 13 bases lay in between. Per the germline V gene, CDR1 is SGHTA and CDR2 is FQGNSA. The length of the CDR3 is 12 residues. The CDR3 loop reads CASTNLLREQYF. DNA for the CDR3: TGTGCCAGCACCAACTTATTACGCGAGCAGTACTTC. Together with reference TRBV7-2 and TRBJ2-7, the CDR3 gives the full variable domain: GAGVSQSPSNKVTEKGKDVELRCDPISGHTALYWYRQSLGQGLEFLIYFQGNSAPDKSGLPSDRFSAERTGGSVSTLTIQRTQQEDSAVYLCASTNLLREQYFGPGTRLTVT.